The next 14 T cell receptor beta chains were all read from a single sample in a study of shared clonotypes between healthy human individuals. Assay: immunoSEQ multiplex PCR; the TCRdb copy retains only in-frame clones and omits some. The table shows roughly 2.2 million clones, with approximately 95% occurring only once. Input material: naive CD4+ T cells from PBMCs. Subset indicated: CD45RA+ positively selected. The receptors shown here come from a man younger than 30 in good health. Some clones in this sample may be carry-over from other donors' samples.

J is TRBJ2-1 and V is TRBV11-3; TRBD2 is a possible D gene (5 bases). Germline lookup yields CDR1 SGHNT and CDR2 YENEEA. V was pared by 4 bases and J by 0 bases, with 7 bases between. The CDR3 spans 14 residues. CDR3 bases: TGTGCCAGCAGCTCTGGGAGCTCCTACAATGAGCAGTTCTTC. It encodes CASSSGSSYNEQFF.

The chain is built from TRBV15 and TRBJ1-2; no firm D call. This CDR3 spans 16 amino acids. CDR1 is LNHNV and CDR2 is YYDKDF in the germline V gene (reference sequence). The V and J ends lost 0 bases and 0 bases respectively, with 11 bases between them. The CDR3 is CATSREVGFANYGYTF. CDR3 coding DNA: TGTGCCACCAGCAGAGAGGTGGGCTTTGCTAACTATGGCTACACCTTC.

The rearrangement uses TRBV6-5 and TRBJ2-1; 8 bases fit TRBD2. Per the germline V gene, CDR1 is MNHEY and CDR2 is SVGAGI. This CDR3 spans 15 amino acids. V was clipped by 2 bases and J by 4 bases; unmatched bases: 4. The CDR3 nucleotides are TGTGCCAGCAGTTACGCGGGAGGAGTTTACAATGAGCAGTTCTTC. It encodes CASSYAGGVYNEQFF.

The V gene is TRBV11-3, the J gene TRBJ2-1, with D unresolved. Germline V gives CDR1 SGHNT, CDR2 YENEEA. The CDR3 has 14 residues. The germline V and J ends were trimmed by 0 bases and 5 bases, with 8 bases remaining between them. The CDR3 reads CASSLDSLNNEQFF. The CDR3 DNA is TGTGCCAGCAGCTTAGATTCCCTAAACAATGAGCAGTTCTTC.

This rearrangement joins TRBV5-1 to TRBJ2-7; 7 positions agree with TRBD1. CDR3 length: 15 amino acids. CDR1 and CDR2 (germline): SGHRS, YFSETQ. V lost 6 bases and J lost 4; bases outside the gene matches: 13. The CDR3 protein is CASTPGGIQVYEQYF. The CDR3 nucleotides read TGCGCCAGCACCCCAGGGGGAATACAGGTGTACGAGCAGTACTTC.

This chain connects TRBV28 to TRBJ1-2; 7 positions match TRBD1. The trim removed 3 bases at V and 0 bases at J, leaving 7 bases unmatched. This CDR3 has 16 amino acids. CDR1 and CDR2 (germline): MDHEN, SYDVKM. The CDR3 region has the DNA TGTGCCAGCAGTTTCCTAGGACAGGAACCTAACTATGGCTACACCTTC. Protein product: CASSFLGQEPNYGYTF.

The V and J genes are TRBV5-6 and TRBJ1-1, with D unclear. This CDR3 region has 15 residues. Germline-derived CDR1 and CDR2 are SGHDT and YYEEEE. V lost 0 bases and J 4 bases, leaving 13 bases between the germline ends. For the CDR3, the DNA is TGTGCCAGCAGCTTGGTGGGCCGGCCCGGCACTGAAGCTTTCTTT. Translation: CASSLVGRPGTEAFF.

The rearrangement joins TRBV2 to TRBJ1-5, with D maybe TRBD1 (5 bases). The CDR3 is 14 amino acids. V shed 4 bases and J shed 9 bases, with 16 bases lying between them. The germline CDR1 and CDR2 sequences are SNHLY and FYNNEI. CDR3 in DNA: TGTGCCAGCAGTGCCGGACAAAAAGACGGGCCCCAGCATTTT. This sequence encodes CASSAGQKDGPQHF.

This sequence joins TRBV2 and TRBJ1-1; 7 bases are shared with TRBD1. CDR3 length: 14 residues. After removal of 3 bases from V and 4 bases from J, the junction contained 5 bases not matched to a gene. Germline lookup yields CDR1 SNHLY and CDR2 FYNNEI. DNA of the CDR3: TGTGCCAGCAGTGAGTCAGGGGGAGGCACTGAAGCTTTCTTT. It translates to CASSESGGGTEAFF.

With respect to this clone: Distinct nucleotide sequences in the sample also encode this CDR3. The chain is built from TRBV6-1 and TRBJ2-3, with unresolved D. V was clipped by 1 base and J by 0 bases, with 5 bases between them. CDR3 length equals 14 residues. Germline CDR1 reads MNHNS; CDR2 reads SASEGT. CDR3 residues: CASSEGGSTDTQYF. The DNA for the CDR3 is TGTGCCAGCAGTGAAGGCGGTAGCACAGATACGCAGTATTTT.

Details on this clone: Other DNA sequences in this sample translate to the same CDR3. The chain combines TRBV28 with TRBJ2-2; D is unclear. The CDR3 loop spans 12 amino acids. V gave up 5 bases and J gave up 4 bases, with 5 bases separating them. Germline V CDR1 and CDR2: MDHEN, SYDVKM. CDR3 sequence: CASSLGTGELFF. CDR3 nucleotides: TGTGCCAGCAGTCTAGGCACCGGGGAGCTGTTTTTT.

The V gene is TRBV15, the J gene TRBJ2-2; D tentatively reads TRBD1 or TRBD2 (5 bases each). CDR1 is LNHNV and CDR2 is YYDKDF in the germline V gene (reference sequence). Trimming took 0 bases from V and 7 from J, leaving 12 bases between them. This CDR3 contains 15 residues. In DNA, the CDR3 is TGTGCCACCAGCAGAGAATGGACTGGGGGCGGGGAGCTGTTTTTT. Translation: CATSREWTGGGELFF.

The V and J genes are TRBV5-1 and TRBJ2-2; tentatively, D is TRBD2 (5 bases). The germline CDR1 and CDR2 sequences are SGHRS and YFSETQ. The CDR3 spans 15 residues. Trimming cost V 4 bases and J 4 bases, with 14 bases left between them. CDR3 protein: CASSPPGVATGELFF. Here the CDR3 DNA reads TGCGCCAGCAGCCCACCCGGGGTGGCCACCGGGGAGCTGTTTTTT. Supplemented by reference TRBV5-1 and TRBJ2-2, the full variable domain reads KAGVTQTPRYLIKTRGQQVTLSCSPISGHRSVSWYQQTPGQGLQFLFEYFSETQRNKGNFPGRFSGRQFSNSRSEMNVSTLELGDSALYLCASSPPGVATGELFFGEGSRLTVL.

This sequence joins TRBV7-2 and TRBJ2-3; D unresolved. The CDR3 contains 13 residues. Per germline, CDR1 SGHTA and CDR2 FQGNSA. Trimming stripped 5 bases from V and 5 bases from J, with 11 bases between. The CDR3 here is CASSLKWGDTQYF. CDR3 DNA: TGTGCCAGCAGCCTAAAGTGGGGAGATACGCAGTATTTT. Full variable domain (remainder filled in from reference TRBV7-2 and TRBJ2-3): GAGVSQSPSNKVTEKGKDVELRCDPISGHTALYWYRQSLGQGLEFLIYFQGNSAPDKSGLPSDRFSAERTGGSVSTLTIQRTQQEDSAVYLCASSLKWGDTQYFGPGTRLTVL.